Following are 12 T cell receptor beta chains from one sample sequenced in a study of T cells in Graves' hyperthyroidism and ophthalmopathy. Regions amplified from RNA transcripts were the TCR beta CDR3 regions. RT-PCR in the first round (using the HTBI primer set) targeted the TCR CDR3. TCRdb called the multiplex PCR reads again in MiXCR, with one record for every CDR3 protein. The data show some 380,000 distinct CDR3 sequences, around an eighth seen once. Input material: blood. These receptors were collected from a man in his thirties or forties with Graves' hyperthyroidism that later progressed to Graves' ophthalmopathy.

This clonotype was detected only once. The rearrangement joins TRBV25-1 to TRBJ2-7; 7 nucleotides agree with TRBD1. CDR1 MGHDK and CDR2 SYGVNS come from the germline V gene. The trim removed 4 bases at V and 3 bases at J, leaving 9 bases unmatched. The CDR3 contains 15 residues. CDR3 amino acids: CASSAMTGSGYEQYF. As DNA, the CDR3 is TGTGCCAGCAGTGCCATGACAGGGAGTGGCTACGAGCAGTACTTC.

This clonotype came up many times. The chain recombines TRBV6-1 with TRBJ1-1; 8 positions agree with TRBD1. Trimming at V came to 7 bases and at J to 1 base, leaving 5 bases not matched to a gene. The germline gives CDR1 MNHNS, CDR2 SASEGT. This CDR3 region has 14 residues. CDR3: CASTHGTGNTEAFF. CDR3 in DNA: TGTGCCAGCACCCACGGGACAGGGAACACTGAAGCTTTCTTT.

This clonotype has at least ten counts. The chain joins TRBV7-9 to TRBJ2-7, with TRBD1 matching 8 bases. The germline V gene encodes CDR1 SEHNR and CDR2 FQNEAQ (reference sequence). The junction had 9 bases not matched to a gene; V was cut back by 5 bases and J by 3 bases. The CDR3 contains 15 residues. The CDR3 loop is CASSLPDRADYEQYF. The CDR3 DNA is TGTGCCAGCAGCCTACCGGACAGGGCCGACTACGAGCAGTACTTC.

This clonotype came up once. A read error may be the cause here, since a much bigger clone is one base away. The rearrangement joins TRBV24-1 to TRBJ2-2; the D gene is possibly TRBD2 (5 bases). The CDR3 spans 14 residues. Germline CDR1 is KGHDR and CDR2 is SFDVKD. CDR3 sequence: CATSDEMGTGEPFF. CDR3 bases: TGTGCCACCAGTGATGAGATGGGCACCGGGGAGCCGTTTTTT.

This clonotype was counted many times. The chain joins TRBV7-8 to TRBJ2-1; 10 bases agree with TRBD2. With 1 base clipped from V and 7 bases from J, the junction kept 10 bases outside the gene matches. Germline CDR1 SGHVS, CDR2 FQNEAQ. The CDR3 contains 17 residues. CDR3 region: CASSLGASGGWENEQFF. In DNA, the CDR3 is TGTGCCAGCAGCTTAGGGGCTAGCGGGGGATGGGAGAATGAGCAGTTCTTC.

This clonotype was detected many times. This chain uses TRBV3-1 with TRBJ1-5; the D is unclear. The V and J ends lost 5 bases and 6 bases respectively, with 14 bases between them. The CDR3 runs to 14 residues. Germline lookup yields CDR1 LGHDT and CDR2 YNNKEL (reference sequence). The CDR3 protein is CASSSGFSLQPQHF. The DNA for the CDR3 is TGTGCCAGCAGCTCGGGGTTCAGCCTTCAGCCCCAGCATTTT. The variable domain in full, completed from reference TRBV3-1 and TRBJ1-5, reads DTAVSQTPKYLVTQMGNDKSIKCEQNLGHDTMYWYKQDSKKFLKIMFSYNNKELIINETVPNRFSPKSPDKAHLNLHINSLELGDSAVYFCASSSGFSLQPQHFGDGTRLSIL.

Concerning this clonotype itself: A clone one base away is much larger, so this may be a read error. The chain couples TRBV28 to TRBJ2-2; 8 bases agree with TRBD1. CDR3 length: 15 residues. The V segment lost 5 bases and the J segment 6 bases; nucleotides outside the gene matches: 8. Germline V gene lookup returns CDR1 MDHEN and CDR2 SYDVKM. The DNA for the CDR3 is TGTGCCAGCAGTACAGGGGGATTTAACGCCGGGGAGCTGTTTTTT. As protein: CASSTGGFNAGELFF.

This clonotype appeared many times. V and J are TRBV7-9 and TRBJ2-1; 11 bases align to TRBD2. This CDR3 contains 16 residues. V lost 3 bases to trimming and J lost 8 bases; unmatched junction nucleotides: 9. Germline CDR1 is SEHNR and CDR2 is FQNEAQ (reference sequence). CDR3 sequence (DNA): TGTGCCAGCAGCTTGGCACCGGGACTAGCGGCCGATGAGCAGTTCTTC. Translated, it gives CASSLAPGLAADEQFF.

Only a few counts were recorded for this clonotype. The chain carries TRBV3-1 and TRBJ1-6, with a weak D call TRBD1 (6 bases). The CDR3 length is 13 residues. V gave up 3 bases and J gave up 8 bases, with 8 bases separating them. Germline assignment: CDR1 LGHDT and CDR2 YNNKEL (reference sequence). The CDR3 loop reads CASSQGADSPLHF. The CDR3 DNA sequence: TGTGCCAGCAGCCAGGGGGCTGATTCACCCCTCCACTTT.

The rearrangement uses TRBV5-1 and TRBJ1-2; D gene ambiguous. CDR1 is SGHRS, CDR2 YFSETQ, per germline. CDR3 length: 14 residues. Between the trimmed V and J ends, which lost 6 bases and 5 bases, there was a span of 17 bases. This chain's CDR3 is CASTLTDYSYGYTF. The CDR3 DNA reads as TGCGCCAGCACCCTCACCGACTATTCTTATGGCTACACCTTC. The variable domain in full, completed from reference TRBV5-1 and TRBJ1-2, reads KAGVTQTPRYLIKTRGQQVTLSCSPISGHRSVSWYQQTPGQGLQFLFEYFSETQRNKGNFPGRFSGRQFSNSRSEMNVSTLELGDSALYLCASTLTDYSYGYTFGSGTRLTVV.

The J gene is TRBJ1-3, the V gene TRBV12-5; D ambiguous. V dropped 4 bases and J dropped 1 base, with 8 bases sitting between them. The germline CDR1 and CDR2 sequences are LGHNT and FRNRAP. The CDR3 totals 14 residues. CDR3 bases: TGTGCTAGTGGTTCGAGTTATTCTGGAAACACCATATATTTT. Translating it yields CASGSSYSGNTIYF.

The chain couples TRBV18 to TRBJ2-1; D call uncertain. This CDR3 comprises 14 residues. Germline CDR1 reads KGHSH; CDR2 reads LQKENI. Trimming removed 3 bases at V and 3 bases at J, with 9 bases between. CDR3 sequence reads: CASSPTRRYNEQFF. In DNA, the CDR3 is TGTGCCAGCTCACCCACTCGGCGCTACAATGAGCAGTTCTTC.